The 8 T cell receptor beta chains below were found in one sample sequenced in a study of CD8 T cells in ankylosing spondylitis. Study-level points and caveats: Characteristic of ankylosing spondylitis blood, it appeared, was a TCR beta motif comprising roughly 8 highly homologous variants.

A single record per CDR3 protein comes from TCRdb applying MiXCR to the 5' RACE reads. The sample yields about 540,000 distinct CDR3 sequences, about 13% seen once. These receptors have no known antigen. The sample comprised blood, either unsorted or a sorted T cell fraction (not recorded which). The source is a male donor with ankylosing spondylitis.

The V call is TRBV4-2, the J call TRBJ1-5, with a tentative D call TRBD1 (6 bases). CDR3 length equals 16 residues. The V end lost 4 bases, the J end lost 0 bases, and 13 bases lay between the germline ends. Germline-derived CDR1 and CDR2 are LGHNA and YNFKEQ. The CDR3 DNA sequence: TGTGCCAGCAGCCTATCGGACAGAGTTAGCAATCAGCCCCAGCATTTT. It yields the protein CASSLSDRVSNQPQHF.

This clonotype was counted between two and nine times. The chain couples TRBV24-1 to TRBJ2-1; 7 nucleotides match TRBD2. J gave up 4 bases and V 5 bases, and 10 bases lay outside the gene matches. Germline assignment: CDR1 KGHDR and CDR2 SFDVKD. This CDR3 comprises 16 residues. The CDR3 loop reads CATSALASGLYNEQFF. For the CDR3, the DNA is TGTGCCACCAGTGCTCTGGCTAGCGGTCTATACAATGAGCAGTTCTTC.

This clonotype has only a few counts. The rearrangement joins TRBV7-9 to TRBJ1-5, with D unclear. V was trimmed by 8 bases and J by 5 bases, leaving 4 bases between them. The CDR3 length is 10 residues. The germline V gene has CDR1 SEHNR and CDR2 FQNEAQ (reference sequence). CDR3 sequence reads: CASLHQPQHF. The CDR3 DNA is TGTGCCAGCCTACATCAGCCCCAGCATTTT.

The CDR3 region is CASSFYSGTDEQFF. CDR3 sequence (DNA): TGTGCCAGCAGCTTTTATAGCGGGACCGATGAGCAGTTCTTC. This chain joins TRBV7-9 and TRBJ2-1, with 8 bases matching TRBD2. The germline gives CDR1 SEHNR, CDR2 FQNEAQ (reference sequence). J gave up 8 bases and V 3 bases, and 6 bases lay outside the gene matches. The CDR3 totals 14 residues.

This clonotype has a count of ten or more. The chain employs TRBV29-1 and TRBJ1-2; 9 bases map to TRBD1. The CDR3 runs 11 residues. Germline lookup yields CDR1 SQVTM and CDR2 ANQGSEA. Losses at the gene ends were 5 bases for V and 6 bases for J; bases not matched to a gene: 1. The CDR3 nucleotides are TGCAGCGTTACAGGGGGCCATGGCTACACCTTC. It encodes CSVTGGHGYTF. The full variable domain, completed using reference TRBV29-1 and TRBJ1-2, is SAVISQKPSRDICQRGTSLTIQCQVDSQVTMMFWYRQQPGQSLTLIATANQGSEATYESGFVIDKFPISRPNLTFSTLTVSNMSPEDSSIYLCSVTGGHGYTFGSGTRLTVV.

The V gene is TRBV19, the J gene TRBJ1-5, with D possibly matching TRBD1 (5 bases). The CDR3 spans 13 residues. The V gene lost 7 bases and the J gene lost 4 bases, with 11 bases spanning the gap. CDR1 and CDR2 from the germline V gene are LNHDA and SQIVND (reference sequence). CDR3 sequence: CASIGGANQPQHF. In DNA form, the CDR3 reads TGTGCCAGTATTGGCGGGGCAAATCAGCCCCAGCATTTT.

This clonotype was counted many times. The V gene is TRBV20-1, the J gene TRBJ2-7; D tentatively reads TRBD1 or TRBD2 (5 bases each). From germline, CDR1 is DFQATT and CDR2 SNEGSKA (reference sequence). V was clipped by 6 bases and J by 13 bases, with 19 bases between them. The CDR3 loop spans 11 amino acids. This CDR3 is CSASRGSGSYF. The CDR3 DNA is TGCAGTGCCTCCCGGGGCTCCGGGTCCTACTTC.

The gene calls are TRBV5-1 and TRBJ2-1, with 8 bases aligning to TRBD2. Looked up from germline, CDR1 is SGHRS and CDR2 is YFSETQ. CDR3 length: 15 amino acids. The V and J ends lost 5 bases and 5 bases, in that order; junction bases with no gene match: 9. CDR3 nucleotides: TGCGCCAGCAGGGGGGACTTGGGACTAGACAATGAGCAGTTCTTC. This translates into CASRGDLGLDNEQFF.